These 3 T cell receptor beta chains were sequenced from one sample in a study of cytomegalovirus exposure and HLA in healthy donors. In the PCR, 60 Vbeta and 13 Jbeta primers were used. The assay was immunoSEQ multiplex PCR, and TCRdb's table has in-frame clones only and misses some. The table has more than 110,000 clones, around 9.7% seen once; the top ten hold 1.8%. Sequencing was performed on PBMCs. The receptors derive from a man aged 50 or older in good health and CMV-seronegative.

This clone was seen more than once but under ten times. This chain joins TRBV28 and TRBJ2-7; 7 nucleotides line up with TRBD1. This CDR3 has 14 residues. V was pared by 7 bases and J by 1 base, with 7 bases of the junction left unmatched. CDR1 MDHEN and CDR2 SYDVKM come from the germline V gene. CDR3 sequence: CASTPTGQSYEQYF. In DNA, the CDR3 is TGTGCCAGCACCCCTACGGGACAGTCCTACGAGCAGTACTTC.

This clone was observed a handful of times. This sequence joins TRBV6-6 and TRBJ2-3; tentative D call: TRBD1 (7 bases). Trimming took off 10 bases at V and 0 bases at J, with 20 bases between the two ends. The germline CDR1 and CDR2 sequences are MNHNY and SVGAGI (reference sequence). This CDR3 comprises 16 residues. The CDR3 DNA sequence: TGTGCCACCGGGGGCGAAGGGGGCAGAAGCACAGATACGCAGTATTTT. It codes for CATGGEGGRSTDTQYF.

CDR3 coding DNA: TGTGCCACCAGCAGGGCCCAGGGGGGAAACACCATATATTTT. It codes for CATSRAQGGNTIYF. The chain links TRBV15 to TRBJ1-3, with D perhaps TRBD1 (6 bases). Trimming removed 3 bases at V and 4 bases at J, with 10 bases between. The CDR3 has 14 residues. CDR1 and CDR2 from the germline V gene are LNHNV and YYDKDF (reference sequence). Complete variable domain (other parts from reference TRBV15 and TRBJ1-3): DAMVIQNPRYQVTQFGKPVTLSCSQTLNHNVMYWYQQKSSQAPKLLFHYYDKDFNNEADTPDNFQSRRPNTSFCFLDIRSPGLGDTAMYLCATSRAQGGNTIYFGEGSWLTVV.